This T cell receptor beta chain was sequenced in a study of CD8+ T cells in alopecia areata. Findings and caveats of the study: Compared with normal scalp, lesional scalp had higher clonality and more expanded CD8+ clones.

There are 16 residues in the CDR3. V lost 3 bases and J 0 bases, leaving 9 bases between the germline ends. Germline V gene sequence: CDR1 MNHEY, CDR2 SVGAGI. On this clone itself: Its specificity is unknown.

Treatment reported: oral pan-JAK inhibitor, 5-10 mg twice daily. RNA extraction and reverse transcription yielded cDNA as sequencing template. Only in-frame clones appear in the TCRdb table, and some are missing; sequencing was by immunoSEQ multiplex PCR. Of tens of thousands of clones listed, over 85% are singletons. The sample here was CD8+ T cells sorted from blood, taken at week 24, from a patient treated with tofacitinib. The chain carries TRBV6-5 and TRBJ2-6; no clear D. This clonotype was sampled from a human donor with alopecia areata. The CDR3 DNA reads as TGTGCCAGCAGTTATGAGGTTGGCTCTGGGGCCAACGTCCTGACTTTC. Protein sequence: CASSYEVGSGANVLTF.